The sequence of this TCR beta chain was determined in a study of T-cell reconstitution after alpha-beta-depleted transplantation in children. Preparation of the TCRbeta library was carried out with unique molecular identifiers. Each CDR3 protein gets one entry after TCRdb re-called the PCR reads with MiXCR. The sample has about 420,000 distinct CDR3 sequences; 15% to 20% are singletons. The CDR3 spans 16 residues. The J segment lost 8 bases and the V segment lost 2 bases, leaving 9 bases of the junction unmatched. Germline-derived CDR1 and CDR2 are ENHRY and SYGVKD. The chain joins TRBV10-3 to TRBJ2-1; 10 bases agree with TRBD2. This receptor was taken from a boy younger than two who had a stem cell transplant for Wiskott-Aldrich syndrome, so the T cells may come from the graft donor. Here the sequenced sample was PBMCs, mostly from graft donor cells, taken 360 days after TCRalphabeta/CD19-depleted stem cell transplant. This chain's CDR3 is CAISERRSSGSDEQFF. CDR3 DNA: TGTGCCATCAGTGAGAGGAGGTCTAGCGGGAGTGATGAGCAGTTCTTC.